This T cell receptor (beta chain) was documented in a study of post-analysis software for immune sequencing data. In its sample, this clonotype was seen a few times. Its antigen is as yet unknown. The junction departs from the called germline gene at one end, perhaps through a read error. Study-level results: Among multiple sclerosis patients, normalized Chao1 diversity was significantly below that of controls. TRBV5-6, TRBV5-1 and TRBV20-1 were among four to six TRBV segments more frequent in patients than controls. Under the F measure, samples that were prepared in one batch clustered strongly together.

There are 15 residues in the CDR3. CDR1 and CDR2 from the germline V gene are MNHNY and SVGAGI (reference sequence). Researchers reported that TCR beta cDNA libraries carried unique molecular identifiers. Researchers reported a few hundred thousand cDNA molecules coming from about 0.98 to 11 million T cells. TCRdb re-analysed the PCR reads in MiXCR, keeping a single row per CDR3 protein. Of around 160,000 distinct CDR3 sequences in the sample, around 34% were seen once. The chain couples TRBV6-6 to TRBJ1-1, with a weak D call TRBD1 (6 bases). This receptor was identified in a girl aged 5 to 17 with multiple sclerosis. The sample consisted of blood, taken after autologous hematopoietic stem cell transplantation. The CDR3 nucleotides read TGTGCCAGCAGTCGTTCCGGTGACAGGAAGACTGAGGCTTTCTTT. Its protein is CASSRSGDRKTEAFF.